This record looks at one T cell receptor beta chain sequence and its context. As yet, its antigen is unknown. V lost 6 bases and J lost 1; bases outside the gene matches: 2. The germline V gene has CDR1 SGHVS and CDR2 FNYEAQ. The CDR3 loop spans 14 amino acids. PCR primers comprised 60 Vbeta and 13 Jbeta primers. Clones were read by immunoSEQ multiplex PCR, and TCRdb kept only the in-frame ones, dropping some. The sample has around 150,000 clones, about 61% seen once. This entry is derived from a study of cytomegalovirus exposure and HLA in healthy donors. Study-level results: It emerged from a later analysis that several of the most significant clusters appeared to be linked to common viral pathogens. For presence/absence analyses, sequencing depth was assumed to be roughly uniform across donors.

The sample comprised PBMCs. This TCR was recovered from a male donor in good health and CMV-seronegative. This chain joins TRBV7-6 and TRBJ2-1; 8 nucleotides agree with TRBD1. The CDR3 DNA reads as TGTGCCAGCAGTGGGACAGGTTCCTACAATGAGCAGTTCTTC. This gives the protein CASSGTGSYNEQFF. Full variable domain (rest looked up from reference TRBV7-6 and TRBJ2-1): GAGVSQSPRYKVTKRGQDVALRCDPISGHVSLYWYRQALGQGPEFLTYFNYEAQQDKSGLPNDRFSAERPEGSISTLTIQRTEQRDSAMYRCASSGTGSYNEQFFGPGTRLTVL.